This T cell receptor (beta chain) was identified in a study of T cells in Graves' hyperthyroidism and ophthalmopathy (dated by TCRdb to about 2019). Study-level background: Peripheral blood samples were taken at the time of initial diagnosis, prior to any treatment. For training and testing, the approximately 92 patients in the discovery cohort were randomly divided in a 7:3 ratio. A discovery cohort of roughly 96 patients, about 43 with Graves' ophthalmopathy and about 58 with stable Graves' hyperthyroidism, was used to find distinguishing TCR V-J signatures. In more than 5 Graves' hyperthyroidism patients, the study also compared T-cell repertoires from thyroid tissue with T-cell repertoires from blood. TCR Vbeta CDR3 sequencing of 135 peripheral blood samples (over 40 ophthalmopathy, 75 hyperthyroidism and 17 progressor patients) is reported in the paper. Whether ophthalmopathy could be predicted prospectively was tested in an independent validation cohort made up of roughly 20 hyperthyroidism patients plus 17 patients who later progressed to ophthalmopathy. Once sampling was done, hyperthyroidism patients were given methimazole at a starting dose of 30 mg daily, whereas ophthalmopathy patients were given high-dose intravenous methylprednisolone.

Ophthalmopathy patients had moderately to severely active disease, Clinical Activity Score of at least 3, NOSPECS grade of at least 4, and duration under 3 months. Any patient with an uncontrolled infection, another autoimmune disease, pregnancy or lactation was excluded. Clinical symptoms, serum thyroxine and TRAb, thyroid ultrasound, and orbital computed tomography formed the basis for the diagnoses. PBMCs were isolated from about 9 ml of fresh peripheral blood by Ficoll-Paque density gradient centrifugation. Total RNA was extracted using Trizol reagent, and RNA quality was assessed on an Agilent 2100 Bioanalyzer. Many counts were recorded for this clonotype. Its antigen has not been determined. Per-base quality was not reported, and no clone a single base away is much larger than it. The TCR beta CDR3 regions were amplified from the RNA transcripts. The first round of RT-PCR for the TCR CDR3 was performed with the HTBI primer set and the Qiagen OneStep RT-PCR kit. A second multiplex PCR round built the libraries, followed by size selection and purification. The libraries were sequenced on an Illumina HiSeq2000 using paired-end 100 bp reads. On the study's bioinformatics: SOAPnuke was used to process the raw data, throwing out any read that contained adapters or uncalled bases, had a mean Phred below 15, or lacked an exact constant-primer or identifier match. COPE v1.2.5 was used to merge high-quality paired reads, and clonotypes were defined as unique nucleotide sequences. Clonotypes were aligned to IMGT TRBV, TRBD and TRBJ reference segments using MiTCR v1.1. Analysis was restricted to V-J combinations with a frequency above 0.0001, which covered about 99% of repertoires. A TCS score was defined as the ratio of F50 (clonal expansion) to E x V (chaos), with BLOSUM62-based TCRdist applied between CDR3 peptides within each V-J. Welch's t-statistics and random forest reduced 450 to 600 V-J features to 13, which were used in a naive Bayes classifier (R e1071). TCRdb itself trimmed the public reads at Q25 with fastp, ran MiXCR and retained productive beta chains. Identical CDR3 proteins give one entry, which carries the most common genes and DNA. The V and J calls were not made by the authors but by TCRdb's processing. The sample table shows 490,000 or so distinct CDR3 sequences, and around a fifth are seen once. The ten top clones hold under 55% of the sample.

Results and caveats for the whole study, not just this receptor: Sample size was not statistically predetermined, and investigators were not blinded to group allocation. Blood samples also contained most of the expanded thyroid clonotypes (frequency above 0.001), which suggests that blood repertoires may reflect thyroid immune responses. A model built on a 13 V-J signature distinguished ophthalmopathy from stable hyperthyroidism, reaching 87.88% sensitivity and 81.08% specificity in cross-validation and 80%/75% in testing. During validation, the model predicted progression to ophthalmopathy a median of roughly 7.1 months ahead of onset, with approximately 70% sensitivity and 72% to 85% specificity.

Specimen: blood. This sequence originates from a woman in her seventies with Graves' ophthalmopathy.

The DNA sequence is TGTGCCAGCAGTGAAGTTGGCGGCGGGGCAGATACGCAGTATTTT. Its coded protein is CASSEVGGGADTQYF. The rearrangement combines TRBV6-1 with TRBJ2-3, and perhaps TRBD2 as D gene, on 6 matching bases. V was cut back by 1 base and J by 4 bases, leaving a gap of 12 bases between them. Via the germline V gene, CDR1 is MNHNS and CDR2 SASEGT. From the cysteine through the phenylalanine, the CDR3 covers 15 amino acids. The only DNA kept is the CDR3, 45 bases in frame from the first base.